This note documents a single TCR beta chain sequence. Source study methods: Scientists estimated how many nucleated cells there were by amplifying reference gene primers. The data were produced by immunoSEQ multiplex PCR, yet TCRdb's version contains in-frame clones alone and is incomplete. Clonal size and the V and J genes are those of that table, whereas D and trimming came from the DNA. This sample carries 270,000 or so clones, 85% to 90% of them seen once, and the ten largest clones take 3.5% to 5%. The CDR3 has 17 residues. Germline trimming cut 1 base from V and 2 bases from J; bases unmatched to any gene: 6. Germline CDR1 and CDR2: SGHAT and FQNNGV. The sample originates from a study of blood T cell repertoires in COVID-19. For the study at large: COVID-19 samples collected from the United States, Italy and Spain covered acute and convalescent phases. PBMCs, B-cell-depleted T cells, or T cells provided the cDNA or gDNA that made up the material.

The chain uses TRBV11-2 and TRBJ2-2, with 8 bases aligning to TRBD2. The sequenced sample was peripheral blood. This TCR was sampled from a woman aged 40 to 50 who had recovered from COVID-19. CDR3 sequence reads: CASSLGRLAGNTGELFF. CDR3 in DNA: TGTGCCAGCAGCTTAGGGAGATTAGCGGGAAACACCGGGGAGCTGTTTTTT.